This TCR beta chain was sequenced for a study of radiation and T cells in renal cell carcinoma. Study outcomes and limitations: Pretreatment tumor biopsies were lacking, so baseline clonotypes are unknown.

Documented time point: blood 2 weeks post-SBRT. Treatment meaning: 15 Gy SBRT to primary tumor, nephrectomy 4 weeks later. The V gene lost 2 bases and the J gene lost 1 base, with 12 bases spanning the gap. This CDR3 has 15 amino acids. Germline values: CDR1 PRHDT, CDR2 FYEKMQ (reference sequence). With regard to this clone: Its antigen is unknown.

TCRdb's table, derived via immunoSEQ multiplex PCR, lists solely in-frame clones and lacks some. The sample lists about 130,000 clones; roughly four fifths were seen once. This receptor was identified in a man aged 50 to 60 with renal cell carcinoma. This chain uses TRBV13 with TRBJ2-7; perhaps TRBD2 as D (5 bases). The sequenced sample was blood, obtained from a patient whose treatment included radiotherapy and nephrectomy. In nucleotides, the CDR3 is TGTGCCAGCAGCTTAACTAGTCGTGCTTCCTACGAGCAGTACTTC. Encoded protein: CASSLTSRASYEQYF.